In its sample, the clone carrying this T cell receptor (beta chain) was seen once. This table comes from immunoSEQ multiplex PCR, and its TCRdb copy is limited to in-frame clones, with some not included. The sample includes 80,000 or so clones, roughly 88% seen only once; the top ten take more than 4.5%. These data are taken from a study of T cell responses to AZD1222 COVID-19 vaccine. The CDR3 spans 15 residues. With V trimmed by 4 bases and J by 7 bases, 6 bases remained unmatched. Per the germline V gene, CDR1 is SNHLY and CDR2 is FYNNEI. This TCR derives from an adult in good health. The chain is built from TRBV2 and TRBJ1-6; 8 bases match TRBD1. This material consisted of peripheral blood, taken on day 0 of MenACWY control vaccination. CDR3 in amino acids: CASSGTGLGNSPLHF. DNA for the CDR3: TGTGCCAGCAGTGGGACAGGGTTGGGGAATTCACCCCTCCACTTT.